Below, 30 T cell receptor beta chains from the same sample are listed, as sequenced in a study of T cell changes during pregnancy in multiple sclerosis. Only in-frame clones appear in the TCRdb table, and some are missing; sequencing was by immunoSEQ multiplex PCR. This table has 70,000 to 90,000 clones, 80% to 95% appearing once. The starting material was peripheral blood, obtained in the first trimester of pregnancy. Source of these receptors: a female donor with multiple sclerosis, enrolled in a pregnancy study.

V is TRBV9 and J is TRBJ2-5, with 8 bases lining up with TRBD2. The CDR3 runs 14 residues. CDR1 is SGDLS, CDR2 YYNGEE, per germline. The V gene end was trimmed by 0 bases and the J gene end by 3 bases; junction bases not matched to a gene: 1. The CDR3 loop is CASSVAGGKETQYF. The CDR3 nucleotides are TGTGCCAGCAGCGTAGCGGGGGGGAAAGAGACCCAGTACTTC.

This chain links TRBV18 with TRBJ2-1; perhaps TRBD1 as D (6 bases). The V gene's germline CDR1 is KGHSH and CDR2 LQKENI. This CDR3 region has 15 residues. V was clipped by 6 bases and J by 2 bases, with 14 bases between them. The CDR3 is CASSLGQTAYNEQFF. CDR3 nucleotides: TGTGCCAGCTCCCTTGGACAGACGGCCTACAATGAGCAGTTCTTC.

The chain employs TRBV7-9 and TRBJ1-2, with TRBD1 identical over 7 bases. The CDR3 has 16 residues. The ends lost 6 bases at V and 4 bases at J; junction bases unmatched: 14. Looked up from germline, CDR1 is SEHNR and CDR2 is FQNEAQ (reference sequence). The CDR3 loop is CASRPFPSGGSYGYTF. The CDR3 region has the DNA TGTGCCAGCAGACCTTTCCCTTCAGGGGGATCCTATGGCTACACCTTC.

This chain links TRBV5-8 with TRBJ1-4; D might be TRBD1 (5 bases). The germline V gene has CDR1 SGHTS and CDR2 YDEGEE. The length of the CDR3 is 18 residues. Trimming took 4 bases from V and 7 from J, leaving 26 bases between them. CDR3 nucleotide sequence: TGTGCCAGCAGCCCAGGGAACCCTCTTTCGGTCCGCGGTGAAAAACTGTTTTTT. Protein sequence: CASSPGNPLSVRGEKLFF.

V gene TRBV15 combines with J gene TRBJ1-2, with a tentative D call TRBD1 (5 bases). Germline V gives CDR1 LNHNV, CDR2 YYDKDF (reference sequence). The CDR3 totals 15 residues. Trimming took off 1 base at V and 3 bases at J, with 12 bases between the two ends. Here the CDR3 reads CATSRARGKDYGYTF. The CDR3 DNA is TGTGCCACCAGCAGAGCGCGGGGGAAGGACTATGGCTACACCTTC.

The J gene is TRBJ2-3, the V gene TRBV27, with TRBD2 as a possible D gene (5 bases). This CDR3 region has 15 residues. Deletions cut 4 bases from V and 4 bases from J, with 15 bases between. Germline CDR1 reads MNHEY; CDR2 reads SMNVEV (reference sequence). CDR3 DNA: TGTGCCAGCAGTTCCCTAGCACCTGGGGCAGATACGCAGTATTTT. Encoded protein: CASSSLAPGADTQYF.

The chain joins TRBV10-3 to TRBJ2-5, with 10 bases identical to TRBD1. Trimming cost V 7 bases and J 4 bases; bases outside gene matches: 9. The germline V gene has CDR1 ENHRY and CDR2 SYGVKD. The length of the CDR3 is 15 residues. The CDR3 sequence is CAINPGQGDRETQYF. CDR3 DNA sequence: TGTGCCATCAACCCTGGACAGGGGGATCGAGAGACCCAGTACTTC.

The chain uses TRBV4-2 and TRBJ2-3; TRBD2 matches 10 bases. Germline CDR1 and CDR2: LGHNA and YNFKEQ. Trimming removed 3 bases from V and 1 base from J; junction bases left unmatched: 4. There are 16 residues in the CDR3. Here the CDR3 DNA reads TGTGCCAGCAGCCAGGTAGCGGGGGGTGGCACAGATACGCAGTATTTT. Protein: CASSQVAGGGTDTQYF.

V is TRBV15 and J is TRBJ1-6; TRBD1 matches at 9 bases. CDR1 and CDR2 (germline): LNHNV, YYDKDF (reference sequence). The CDR3 spans 16 residues. After removal of 0 bases from V and 7 bases from J, the junction contained 4 bases not matched to a gene. The CDR3 here is CATSRDGTGRNSPLHF. The CDR3 region has the DNA TGTGCCACCAGCAGAGATGGGACAGGGAGGAATTCACCCCTCCACTTT.

J is TRBJ2-5 and V is TRBV7-9; D possibly corresponds to TRBD2 (5 bases). The CDR3 is 16 residues long. Trimming left V 5 bases short and J 4 bases short, with 20 bases between. Germline values: CDR1 SEHNR, CDR2 FQNEAQ (reference sequence). Written as DNA, the CDR3 is TGTGCCAGCAGCCCGCGCGAGGGTGACCCCAGAGAGACCCAGTACTTC. The encoded protein is CASSPREGDPRETQYF.

V gene TRBV5-4 combines with J gene TRBJ2-7, with 12 bases identical to TRBD1. The CDR3 length is 14 residues. Per germline, CDR1 SGHNT and CDR2 YYREEE (reference sequence). V was clipped by 2 bases and J by 6 bases; unmatched bases: 3. The CDR3 protein is CASSFPGQGAEQYF. CDR3 DNA: TGTGCCAGCAGCTTCCCGGGACAGGGGGCCGAGCAGTACTTC.

The rearrangement links TRBV2 to TRBJ1-1, with 11 bases fitting TRBD1. Germline assignment: CDR1 SNHLY and CDR2 FYNNEI. This CDR3 spans 17 amino acids. With V trimmed by 3 bases and J by 5 bases, 11 bases remained unmatched. For the CDR3, the DNA is TGTGCCAGCAGTGACCAAGGACAGGGGGCTGGGTGGACTGAAGCTTTCTTT. This translates into CASSDQGQGAGWTEAFF.

The CDR3 nucleotides read TGTGCCAGCAGCTTTGGGCAACTGAACACCGGGGAGCTGTTTTTT. It yields the protein CASSFGQLNTGELFF. The chain has TRBV7-6 and TRBJ2-2; D gene unclear. The CDR3 length is 15 residues. Germline lookup yields CDR1 SGHVS and CDR2 FNYEAQ. V gave up 3 bases and J gave up 1 base, with 9 bases separating them.

The chain has TRBV11-2 and TRBJ2-1; no definite D call. The V and J ends lost 0 bases and 0 bases respectively, with 6 bases between them. Germline lookup yields CDR1 SGHAT and CDR2 FQNNGV. The CDR3 contains 15 residues. This CDR3 is CASSLDLSSYNEQFF. CDR3 nucleotides: TGTGCCAGCAGCTTAGATCTTAGCTCCTACAATGAGCAGTTCTTC.

This clone has a single count. V usage is TRBV19 and J usage is TRBJ1-1; D uncertain. V was clipped by 3 bases and J by 1 base, with 12 bases between them. The germline V gene encodes CDR1 LNHDA and CDR2 SQIVND (reference sequence). The CDR3 totals 15 residues. CDR3 sequence reads: CASSIRALQNTEAFF. CDR3 DNA sequence: TGTGCCAGTAGTATCCGCGCACTCCAGAACACTGAAGCTTTCTTT.

The chain carries TRBV7-8 and TRBJ2-7; unclear D gene. The germline gives CDR1 SGHVS, CDR2 FQNEAQ. The CDR3 spans 14 residues. V gave up 10 bases and J gave up 0 bases, with 16 bases separating them. The CDR3, as DNA: TGTGCCACAACCCAGACGGAGAACTCCTACGAGCAGTACTTC. Translation gives CATTQTENSYEQYF.

J is TRBJ2-1 and V is TRBV9, with 9 bases matching TRBD2. Looked up from germline, CDR1 is SGDLS and CDR2 is YYNGEE. The CDR3 consists of 16 residues. Germline trimming cut 0 bases from V and 6 bases from J; bases unmatched to any gene: 7. The chain's CDR3 is CASSVGAREGINEQFF. The CDR3 DNA reads TGTGCCAGCAGCGTAGGGGCGCGGGAGGGTATCAATGAGCAGTTCTTC.

The genes are TRBV5-1 and TRBJ2-2, with D unresolved. The CDR3 runs 14 residues. Trimming left V 0 bases short and J 6 bases short, with 9 bases between. Per germline, CDR1 SGHRS and CDR2 YFSETQ. The CDR3 DNA reads TGCGCCAGCAGCTTGGGGGCGAGAGCCGGGGAGCTGTTTTTT. Its translation: CASSLGARAGELFF.

The chain joins TRBV5-1 to TRBJ2-2; weak D call: TRBD2 (5 bases). V dropped 2 bases and J dropped 3 bases, with 14 bases sitting between them. Looked up from germline, CDR1 is SGHRS and CDR2 is YFSETQ. This CDR3 contains 16 residues. The CDR3 DNA reads TGCGCCAGCAGCTTATTTCGGTCCGGGGACACCGGGGAGCTGTTTTTT. Amino acids: CASSLFRSGDTGELFF.

The V and J genes are TRBV9 and TRBJ2-5; 10 bases align to TRBD1. This CDR3 contains 15 residues. Germline V lookup: CDR1 SGDLS, CDR2 YYNGEE. V shed 5 bases, J shed 1 base, and the junction held 5 bases outside the gene matches. In DNA, the CDR3 is TGTGCCAGCAGTACCCGGACAGGGGGCCAAGAGACCCAGTACTTC. It codes for CASSTRTGGQETQYF. Full variable domain (remainder filled in from reference TRBV9 and TRBJ2-5): DSGVTQTPKHLITATGQRVTLRCSPRSGDLSVYWYQQSLDQGLQFLIQYYNGEERAKGNILERFSAQQFPDLHSELNLSSLELGDSALYFCASSTRTGGQETQYFGPGTRLLVL.

The J gene is TRBJ2-5, the V gene TRBV2; 8 bases map to TRBD1. The germline V gene has CDR1 SNHLY and CDR2 FYNNEI. The V and J ends lost 1 base and 5 bases, in that order; junction bases with no gene match: 6. This CDR3 is built from 15 residues. The CDR3 sequence: CASSEVAGGAETQYF. In DNA, the CDR3 is TGTGCCAGCAGTGAAGTTGCAGGGGGCGCGGAGACCCAGTACTTC.

This chain uses TRBV11-2 with TRBJ2-5; D is undetermined. The germline gives CDR1 SGHAT, CDR2 FQNNGV. This CDR3 contains 11 residues. V lost 5 bases to trimming and J lost 5 bases, with 6 bases between them. For the CDR3, the DNA is TGTGCCAGCAGCCCCCTGGAGACCCAGTACTTC. It is translated as CASSPLETQYF.

The chain combines TRBV7-3 with TRBJ2-1; 8 bases fit TRBD1. V trimming: 5 bases; J trimming: 4 bases; junction bases outside the gene matches: 10. The length of the CDR3 is 16 residues. Germline-derived CDR1 and CDR2 are SGHTA and FQGTGA. In DNA form, the CDR3 reads TGTGCCAGCAGCCCCGCCGGGACAGGCGTATACAATGAGCAGTTCTTC. Protein product: CASSPAGTGVYNEQFF.

V usage is TRBV19 and J usage is TRBJ1-5, with D possibly TRBD1 on 6 matching bases. From germline, CDR1 is LNHDA and CDR2 SQIVND (reference sequence). The CDR3 length is 15 residues. Trimming left V 5 bases short and J 3 bases short, with 14 bases between. The CDR3 sequence is CASSFTDSPNQPQHF. CDR3 DNA sequence: TGTGCCAGTAGTTTTACGGACAGTCCCAATCAGCCCCAGCATTTT.

The V and J genes are TRBV27 and TRBJ1-2; 8 positions match TRBD1. The CDR3 extends over 13 amino acids. Germline CDR1 and CDR2: MNHEY and SMNVEV (reference sequence). Unmatched junction bases numbered 4, after V lost 5 bases and J lost 5 bases. CDR3 sequence reads: CASSPNRGYGYTF. The DNA for the CDR3 is TGTGCCAGCAGTCCTAACAGGGGGTATGGCTACACCTTC.

CDR3 nucleotides: TGTGCCAGCAGCACAGGGGAGGTAAACACCGGGGAGCTGTTTTTT. This codes for CASSTGEVNTGELFF. The rearrangement uses TRBV7-9 and TRBJ2-2; the D gene is possibly TRBD1 (7 bases). The CDR3 runs 15 residues. CDR1 and CDR2 from the germline V gene are SEHNR and FQNEAQ (reference sequence). Between the trimmed V and J ends, which lost 5 bases and 2 bases, there was a span of 12 bases.

J is TRBJ2-7 and V is TRBV4-1, with D possibly matching TRBD2 (5 bases). The CDR3 sequence is 12 residues long. Germline V gene data show CDR1 as MGHRA and CDR2 as YSYEKL. Trimming cost V 5 bases and J 0 bases, with 5 bases left between them. In DNA form, the CDR3 reads TGCGCCAGCAGCGGGAGCTCCTACGAGCAGTACTTC. It specifies CASSGSSYEQYF.

The genes are TRBV2 and TRBJ1-1; 9 positions match TRBD1. Looked up from germline, CDR1 is SNHLY and CDR2 is FYNNEI. With 3 bases clipped from V and 7 bases from J, the junction kept 6 bases outside the gene matches. The CDR3 totals 14 residues. This CDR3 reads CASSEGNRGHEAFF. CDR3 nucleotides: TGTGCCAGCAGTGAGGGTAACAGGGGGCATGAAGCTTTCTTT.

The chain has TRBV6-5 and TRBJ2-3; 9 bases align to TRBD1. The CDR3 has 15 residues. Germline lookup yields CDR1 MNHEY and CDR2 SVGAGI. J gave up 3 bases and V 9 bases, and 10 bases lay outside the gene matches. Here the CDR3 reads CASRPHRGQTDTQYF. The CDR3 DNA reads as TGTGCCAGTAGACCCCACAGGGGGCAGACAGATACGCAGTATTTT.

This chain connects TRBV7-8 to TRBJ1-2; TRBD1 is a possible D gene (6 bases). CDR1 is SGHVS, CDR2 FQNEAQ, per germline. The germline V and J ends were trimmed by 0 bases and 1 base, with 9 bases remaining between them. CDR3 length equals 15 residues. The CDR3 nucleotides read TGTGCCAGCAGCTTAGCTACAGGGAATAACTATGGCTACACCTTC. Its protein is CASSLATGNNYGYTF.